Reported below is one T cell receptor (beta chain). Measured with immunoSEQ multiplex PCR; TCRdb has only the in-frame clones, and not every one. The sample has around 42,000 clones; about 90% are singletons. These data are taken from a study of T cell changes during pregnancy in multiple sclerosis. The CDR3 is 14 residues long. The germline CDR1 and CDR2 sequences are SGHNT and YYREEE (reference sequence). Losses at the gene ends were 4 bases for V and 8 bases for J; bases not matched to a gene: 4. The sample in question was CD4+ T cells from peripheral blood mononuclear cells, obtained before pregnancy. The chain is built from TRBV5-4 and TRBJ1-6; 9 bases are shared with TRBD1. This TCR was sampled from a female donor with multiple sclerosis, enrolled in a pregnancy study. The CDR3 loop reads CASSRTGEDSPLHF. The CDR3 DNA follows: TGTGCCAGCAGCCGGACAGGGGAGGATTCACCCCTCCACTTT.